The T cell receptor (beta chain) under discussion was sequenced for a study of naive and memory T cell subsets. Study-wide results and caveats: Diversity fell and Gini index rose from naive through CM, EM, EMRA. Possibly reflecting memory cells re-expressing CD45RA, a few larger clonotypes occurred in naive repertoires, especially CD8.

An equimolar mix of two oligonucleotides served as the beta constant-region primer for TRBC1 and TRBC2. The ligated cDNA underwent four PCR rounds using SP2 and nested alpha and beta constant-region primers. Ligation attached a single-stranded oligonucleotide with a 12-nucleotide UMI and the SP2 primer to the cDNA 3' end. A single record per CDR3 protein comes from TCRdb applying MiXCR to the UMI-ligation and nested PCR reads. The sample consists of about 150,000 distinct CDR3 sequences, about 23% of them appearing once. CDR1 and CDR2 from the germline V gene are SGDLS and YYNGEE. Between the trimmed V and J ends, which lost 1 base and 1 base, there was a span of 8 bases. The CDR3 is 14 amino acids. CMV status came from CD4+ T cell IFNgamma after overnight CMV lysate stimulation of fresh PBMCs. CD4 T cells were positively selected, then CD8 T cells from the CD4-negative fraction. This clonotype was counted only a few times. Its antigen is unidentified.

Sequencing used naive CD4+ T cells from blood. The chain has TRBV9 and TRBJ1-1; D is unresolved. The TCR sequence derives from a human donor in good health. DNA of the CDR3: TGTGCCAGCAGCGTAAATCAGTGGAACACTGAAGCTTTCTTT. Its translation: CASSVNQWNTEAFF.